This T cell receptor beta chain stems from a study of blood T cell repertoires in COVID-19. Study-wide context: From the United States, Italy and Spain came samples of acute and convalescent COVID-19.

The protocol was immunoSEQ multiplex PCR, while the TCRdb copy is restricted to in-frame clones and leaves out a portion. The data contain 230,000 or so clones, around 83% of them singletons. CDR1 is MNHEY, CDR2 SMNVEV, per germline (reference sequence). Trimming stripped 6 bases from V and 3 bases from J, with 15 bases between. This CDR3 is 15 amino acids long. The source is a man between 35 and 55 years old with active or convalescent COVID-19. The chain uses TRBV27 and TRBJ2-1; D perhaps matches TRBD2 (6 bases). Sequences were obtained from peripheral blood. The CDR3 DNA reads as TGTGCCAGCAGCAGTATGGGTAGCGGCTACAATGAGCAGTTCTTC. It yields the protein CASSSMGSGYNEQFF.